Sequencing of this T cell receptor beta chain was carried out in a study of blood T cell repertoires in COVID-19. The CDR3 totals 13 residues. In germline, CDR1 is MNHEY, CDR2 SVGAGI. To note about this clone: At one end the junction does not follow the germline gene, possibly because of a read error.

Data came from immunoSEQ multiplex PCR; TCRdb stores just in-frame clones and leaves some out. The table shows about 130,000 clones, with roughly two thirds occurring only once. V is TRBV6-5 and J is TRBJ2-7, with D maybe TRBD1 (6 bases). The sequencing input was peripheral blood. This TCR was sampled from a woman in her seventies with acute or convalescent COVID-19. CDR3 amino acids: CASSYPGQLGTGF. The CDR3 DNA is TGTGCCAGCAGTTACCCCGGACAGCTTGGGACGGGCTTC.